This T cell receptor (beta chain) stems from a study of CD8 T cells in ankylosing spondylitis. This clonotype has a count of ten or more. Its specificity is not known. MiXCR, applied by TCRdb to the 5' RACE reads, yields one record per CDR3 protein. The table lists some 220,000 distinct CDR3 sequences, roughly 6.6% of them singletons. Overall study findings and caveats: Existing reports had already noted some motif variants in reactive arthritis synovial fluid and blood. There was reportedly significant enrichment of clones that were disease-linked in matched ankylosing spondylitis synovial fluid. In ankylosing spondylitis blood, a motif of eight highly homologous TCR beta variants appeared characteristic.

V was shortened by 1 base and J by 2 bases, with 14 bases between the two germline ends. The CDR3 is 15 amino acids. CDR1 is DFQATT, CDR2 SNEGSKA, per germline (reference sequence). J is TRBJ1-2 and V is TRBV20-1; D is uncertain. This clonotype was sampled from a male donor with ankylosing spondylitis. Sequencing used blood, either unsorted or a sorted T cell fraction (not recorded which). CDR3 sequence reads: CSARASVDPNYGYTF. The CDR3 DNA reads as TGCAGTGCTAGAGCGAGTGTAGATCCGAACTATGGCTACACCTTC.